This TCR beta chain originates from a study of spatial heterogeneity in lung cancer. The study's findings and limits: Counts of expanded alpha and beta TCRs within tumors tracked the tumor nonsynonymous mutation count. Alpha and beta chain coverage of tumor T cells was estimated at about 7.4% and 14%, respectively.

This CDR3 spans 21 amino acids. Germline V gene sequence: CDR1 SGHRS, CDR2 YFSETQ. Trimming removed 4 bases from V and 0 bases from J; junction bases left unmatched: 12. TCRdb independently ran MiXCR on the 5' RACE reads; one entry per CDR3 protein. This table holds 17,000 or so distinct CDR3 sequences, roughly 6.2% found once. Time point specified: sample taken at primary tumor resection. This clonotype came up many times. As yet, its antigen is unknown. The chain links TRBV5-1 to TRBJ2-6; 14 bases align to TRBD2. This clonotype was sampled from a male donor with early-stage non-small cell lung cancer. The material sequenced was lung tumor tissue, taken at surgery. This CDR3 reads CASSPGLAGALHPSGANVLTF. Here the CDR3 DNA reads TGCGCCAGCAGCCCGGGACTAGCGGGAGCCCTACACCCCTCTGGGGCCAACGTCCTGACTTTC.